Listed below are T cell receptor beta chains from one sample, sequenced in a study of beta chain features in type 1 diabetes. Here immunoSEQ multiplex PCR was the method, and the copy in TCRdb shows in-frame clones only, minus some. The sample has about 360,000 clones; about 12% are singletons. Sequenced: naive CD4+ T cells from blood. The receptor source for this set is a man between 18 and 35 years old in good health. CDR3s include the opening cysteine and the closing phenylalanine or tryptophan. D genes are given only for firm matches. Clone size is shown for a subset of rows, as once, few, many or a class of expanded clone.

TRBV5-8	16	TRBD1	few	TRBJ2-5	CASSSDMGQGQETQYF	TGTGCCAGCAGCTCCGATATGGGACAGGGGCAAGAGACCCAGTACTTC
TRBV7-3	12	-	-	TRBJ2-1	CASSLYIGEQFF	TGTGCCAGCAGCTTGTATATCGGTGAGCAGTTCTTC
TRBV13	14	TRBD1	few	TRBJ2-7	CASTFSYRGYEQYF	TGTGCCAGCACCTTCTCCTACAGGGGCTACGAGCAGTACTTC
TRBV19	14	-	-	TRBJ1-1	CASSIDVGGTEAFF	TGTGCCAGTAGTATAGATGTGGGAGGCACTGAAGCTTTCTTT
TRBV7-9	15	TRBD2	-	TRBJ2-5	CASSPGLAGGETQYF	TGTGCCAGCAGCCCGGGACTAGCGGGGGGAGAGACCCAGTACTTC
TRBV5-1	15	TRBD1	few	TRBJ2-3	CASSFDPDRADTQYF	TGCGCCAGCAGCTTCGACCCGGACAGGGCAGATACGCAGTATTTT
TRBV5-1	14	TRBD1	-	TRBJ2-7	CASSVTGGNGEQYF	TGCGCCAGCAGCGTGACAGGGGGGAACGGCGAGCAGTACTTC
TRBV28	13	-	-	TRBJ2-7	CASSGPGSYEQYF	TGTGCCAGCAGTGGACCGGGATCCTACGAGCAGTACTTC
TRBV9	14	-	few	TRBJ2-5	CASSVGQRQETQYF	TGTGCCAGCAGCGTTGGACAGAGACAAGAGACCCAGTACTTC
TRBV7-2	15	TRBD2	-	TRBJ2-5	CASSFQRGYQETQYF	TGTGCCAGCAGCTTCCAGCGGGGGTACCAAGAGACCCAGTACTTC
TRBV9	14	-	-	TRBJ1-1	CASSVEMRNTEAFF	TGTGCCAGCAGCGTAGAAATGCGGAACACTGAAGCTTTCTTT
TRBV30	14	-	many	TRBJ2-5	CAWSEKGSGETQYF	TGTGCCTGGAGTGAGAAGGGGTCCGGGGAGACCCAGTACTTC
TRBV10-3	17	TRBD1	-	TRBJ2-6	CAIFPGQGRSGANVLTF	TGTGCCATCTTCCCGGGACAGGGGAGATCTGGGGCCAACGTCCTGACTTTC
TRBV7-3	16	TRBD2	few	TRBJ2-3	CASSLRAGGSTDTQYF	TGTGCCAGCAGCTTAAGGGCCGGGGGGAGCACAGATACGCAGTATTTT
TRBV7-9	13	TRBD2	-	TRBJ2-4	CASSRTSALPEYF	TGTGCCAGCAGCCGGACTAGCGCACTACCCGAGTACTTC
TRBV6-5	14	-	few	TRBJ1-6	CASSYSGNNSPLHF	TGTGCCAGCAGTTATTCAGGGAACAATTCACCCCTCCACTTT
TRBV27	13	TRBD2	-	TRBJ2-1	CASSLSLGTTQFF	TGTGCCAGCAGTTTATCTCTCGGGACTACGCAGTTCTTC
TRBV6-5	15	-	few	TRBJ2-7	CASSYSGRGRYEQYF	TGTGCCAGCAGTTACTCGGGCAGGGGGAGGTACGAGCAGTACTTC
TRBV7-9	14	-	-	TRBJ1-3	CASSFMSTGNTIYF	TGTGCCAGCAGCTTCATGAGCACTGGAAACACCATATATTTT
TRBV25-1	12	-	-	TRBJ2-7	CASSGGGGEQYF	TGTGCCAGCAGTGGAGGGGGTGGCGAGCAGTACTTC
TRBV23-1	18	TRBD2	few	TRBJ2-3	CASSLRNGTSGCTDTQYF	TGCGCCAGCAGTCTACGCAACGGGACTAGCGGGTGCACAGATACGCAGTATTTT
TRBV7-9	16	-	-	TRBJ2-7	CASSLTGQSGSYEQYF	TGTGCCAGCAGCTTAACCGGACAGTCTGGCTCCTACGAGCAGTACTTC
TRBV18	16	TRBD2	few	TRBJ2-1	CASSAYGGGLRNEQFF	TGTGCCAGCTCAGCCTACGGGGGGGGTTTGAGAAATGAGCAGTTCTTC
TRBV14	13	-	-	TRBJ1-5	CASSQGGNQPQHF	TGTGCCAGCAGCCAGGGGGGGAATCAGCCCCAGCATTTT
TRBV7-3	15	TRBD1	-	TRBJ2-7	CASSLVGTGDYEQYF	TGTGCCAGCAGCTTAGTCGGGACAGGGGACTACGAGCAGTACTTC
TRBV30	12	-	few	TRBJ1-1	CAWSVQGPSAFF	TGTGCCTGGAGTGTACAGGGCCCCTCAGCTTTCTTT
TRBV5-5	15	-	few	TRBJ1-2	CASSLVEETNYGYTF	TGTGCCAGCAGCTTGGTCGAGGAGACTAACTATGGCTACACCTTC
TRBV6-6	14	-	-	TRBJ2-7	CASSYSAGTYEQYF	TGTGCCAGCAGTTACTCGGCGGGAACCTACGAGCAGTACTTC
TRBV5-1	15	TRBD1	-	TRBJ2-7	CASSLGGTENYEQYF	TGCGCCAGCAGCTTGGGAGGGACAGAGAACTACGAGCAGTACTTC
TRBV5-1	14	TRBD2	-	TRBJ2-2	CASSREGSTGELFF	TGCGCCAGCAGTCGGGAGGGATCGACCGGGGAGCTGTTTTTT
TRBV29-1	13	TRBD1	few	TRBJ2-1	CSVGGGQSAEQFF	TGCAGCGTTGGAGGGGGACAGTCCGCTGAGCAGTTCTTC
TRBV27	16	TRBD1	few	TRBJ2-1	CASSSSRGQGVNEQFF	TGTGCCAGCAGTTCGTCTCGGGGACAGGGGGTAAATGAGCAGTTCTTC
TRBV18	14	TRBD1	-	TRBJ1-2	CASSPIDRAGGYTF	TGTGCCAGCTCGCCAATCGACAGGGCAGGTGGCTACACCTTC
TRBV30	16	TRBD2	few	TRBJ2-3	CAWSELAGGTPDTQYF	TGTGCCTGGAGTGAGTTAGCGGGGGGGACCCCAGATACGCAGTATTTT
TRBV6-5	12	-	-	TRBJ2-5	CASNDSPRTQYF	TGTGCCAGCAACGACAGTCCTAGGACCCAGTACTTC
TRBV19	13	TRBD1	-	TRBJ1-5	CASREQGNQPQHF	TGTGCCAGTAGGGAACAGGGGAATCAGCCCCAGCATTTT
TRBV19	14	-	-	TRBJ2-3	CASRDLTAQGFVYF	TGTGCCAGTCGAGATCTAACCGCCCAGGGATTTGTGTATTTT
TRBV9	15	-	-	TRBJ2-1	CASSSFGLAENEQFF	TGTGCCAGCAGTAGTTTCGGGCTAGCAGAGAATGAGCAGTTCTTC
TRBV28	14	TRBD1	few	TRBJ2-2	CAVDRGADTGELFF	TGTGCCGTCGACAGGGGGGCGGACACCGGGGAGCTGTTTTTT
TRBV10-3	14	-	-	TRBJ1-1	CAISERGSQTEAFF	TGTGCCATCAGTGAGAGGGGATCCCAAACTGAAGCTTTCTTT